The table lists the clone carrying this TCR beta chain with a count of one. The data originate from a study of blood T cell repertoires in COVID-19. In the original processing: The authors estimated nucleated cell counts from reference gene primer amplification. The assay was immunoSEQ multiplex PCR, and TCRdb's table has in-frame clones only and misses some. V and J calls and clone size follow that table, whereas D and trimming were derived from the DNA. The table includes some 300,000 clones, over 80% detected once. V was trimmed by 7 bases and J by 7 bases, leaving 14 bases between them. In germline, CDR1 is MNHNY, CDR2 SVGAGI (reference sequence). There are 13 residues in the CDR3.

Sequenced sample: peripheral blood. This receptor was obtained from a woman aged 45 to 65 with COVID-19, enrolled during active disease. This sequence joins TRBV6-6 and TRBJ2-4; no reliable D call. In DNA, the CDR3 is TGTGCCAGCAACTCCCCCAACCCCAACATTCAGTACTTC. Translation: CASNSPNPNIQYF.